This T cell receptor beta chain comes out of a study of T-cell memory formation after mild COVID-19. Study overall: Among the donors, TCR clusters were largely specific to each donor.

Per germline, CDR1 SQVTM and CDR2 ANQGSEA. This CDR3 comprises 12 residues. Trimming took off 5 bases at V and 4 bases at J, with 9 bases between the two ends. Study results and limitations: A balance of CD4 and CD8 characterized clones contracting day 15 to 85, whereas later expanders leaned CD4+. What remained unconfirmed was the SARS-CoV-2 specificity of second-wave clones peaking on day 37.

UMIs and sample barcodes were carried by the TCR alpha and TCR beta cDNA libraries that 5'RACE produced using constant-segment primers. TCRdb passed the 5' RACE reads through MiXCR, listing each CDR3 protein once. Of roughly 400,000 distinct CDR3 sequences listed, 20% to 25% are singletons. In the case of this clonotype: Its antigen is undetermined.

The sequence derives from an adult woman who had mild COVID-19 (a few samples of this study predate the infection). Cell type and time point are not known. Sample: PBMCs or a T cell subset sorted from them (not recorded which). The chain recombines TRBV29-1 with TRBJ1-3; D possibly corresponds to TRBD1 (5 bases). In DNA form, the CDR3 reads TGCAGCGTTCGGACACCGGGAAACACCATATATTTT. It translates to CSVRTPGNTIYF.